This T cell receptor (beta chain) was sequenced during a study of cytomegalovirus exposure and HLA in healthy donors. Study background: A subsequent analysis reported that the 95 to 150 validation repertoires were produced on the same platform that had also been used for the roughly 700 first-cohort repertoires. Whole-study findings and limits: Many donors carried some public TCRs, although rarity characterized most TCR sequences. Accounts indicate the classifier identified cytomegalovirus status with strong specificity and sensitivity.

V was cut by 3 bases and J by 1 base, with 9 bases left in between. CDR3 length: 14 residues. From germline, CDR1 is KGHSH and CDR2 LQKENI. With regard to this clone: Its antigen is not identified.

Libraries were prepared by immunoSEQ multiplex PCR; TCRdb keeps only in-frame clonotypes and omits some of them. Here the sample spans 55,000 to 65,000 clones, around 90% being singletons. Material for sequencing was PBMCs. The clonotype originates from a man aged 18-30 years in good health and CMV-seronegative. The J gene is TRBJ1-1, the V gene TRBV18; D unclear. This chain's CDR3 is CASSPQDENTEAFF. In DNA, the CDR3 is TGTGCCAGCTCACCGCAGGATGAGAACACTGAAGCTTTCTTT.